The 9 T cell receptor beta chains listed next were all sequenced from one sample in a study of T-cell memory formation after mild COVID-19. TCRdb re-called the 5' RACE reads with MiXCR, one entry per CDR3 protein. The sample records 150,000 to 200,000 distinct CDR3 sequences, 11% being singletons. Sequencing input: PBMCs or a T cell subset sorted from them (not recorded which). The source is a man between 18 and 35 years old who had mild COVID-19 (a few samples of this study predate the infection). Cell type and time point are not known.

This clonotype has a count of ten or more. The chain employs TRBV7-2 and TRBJ1-1; D is perhaps TRBD1 (5 bases). Germline CDR1 SGHTA, CDR2 FQGNSA. With 4 bases removed from V and 5 bases from J, the gap between germline ends came to 14 bases. CDR3 length: 14 residues. The CDR3 nucleotides read TGTGCCAGCAGCTCATTTAAGCCAGGGACTGAAGCTTTCTTT. Protein product: CASSSFKPGTEAFF.

The V and J genes are TRBV20-1 and TRBJ2-7, with 9 bases matching TRBD1. This CDR3 spans 16 amino acids. Unmatched junction bases numbered 13, after V lost 6 bases and J lost 1 base. Germline assignment: CDR1 DFQATT and CDR2 SNEGSKA (reference sequence). CDR3 in amino acids: CSARDRVGFRSYEQYV. CDR3 bases: TGCAGTGCGAGGGACAGGGTAGGGTTTCGTTCCTACGAGCAGTACGTC.

The chain recombines TRBV6-2 or TRBV6-3 with TRBJ1-2; D perhaps matches TRBD1 (5 bases). V lost 2 bases, J lost 6 bases, and 10 bases lay in between. The germline CDR1 and CDR2 sequences are MNHEY and SVGEGT. The CDR3 totals 13 residues. CDR3 loop: CASSYQQDNGYTF. The CDR3 coding sequence is TGTGCCAGCAGTTACCAGCAGGACAATGGCTACACCTTC.

The chain couples TRBV7-9 to TRBJ1-1, with a weak D call TRBD1 (5 bases). Deletions cut 5 bases from V and 4 bases from J, with 20 bases between. Germline-derived CDR1 and CDR2 are SEHNR and FQNEAQ (reference sequence). The CDR3 sequence is 16 residues long. CDR3 protein: CASSPGGGYDSTEAFF. CDR3 nucleotide sequence: TGTGCCAGCAGCCCCGGCGGGGGTTATGATAGCACTGAAGCTTTCTTT.

The CDR3 region is CASSGGVSSYNEQFF. The CDR3, as DNA: TGCGCCAGCAGTGGAGGGGTGAGCTCCTACAATGAGCAGTTCTTC. The J gene is TRBJ2-1, the V gene TRBV10-1, with D perhaps assigned TRBD1 or TRBD2 (5 bases each). The CDR3 contains 15 residues. Germline CDR1 is WNHNN and CDR2 is SYGVQD (reference sequence). The V gene lost 4 bases and the J gene lost 0 bases, with 10 bases spanning the gap.

This clonotype was seen only a few times. V usage is TRBV9 and J usage is TRBJ2-7, with D hard to call. Trimming cost V 3 bases and J 5 bases, with 9 bases left between them. This CDR3 is built from 12 residues. Germline lookup yields CDR1 SGDLS and CDR2 YYNGEE. The CDR3 sequence is CASSGSDHEQYF. The CDR3 DNA reads TGTGCCAGCAGCGGGTCCGACCACGAGCAGTACTTC.

The chain employs TRBV20-1 and TRBJ1-3; possible D gene TRBD1, 6 bases. This CDR3 region has 15 residues. The V end was cut by 4 bases, the J end by 4 bases, with 17 bases between. Germline V gives CDR1 DFQATT, CDR2 SNEGSKA (reference sequence). CDR3 region: CSAKGAGAAGNTIYF. In DNA form, the CDR3 reads TGCAGTGCTAAAGGGGCAGGGGCGGCCGGAAACACCATATATTTT.

The chain carries TRBV7-2 and TRBJ1-1; D gene unclear. The CDR3 extends over 15 amino acids. Deletions cut 3 bases from V and 2 bases from J, with 13 bases between. Germline V lookup: CDR1 SGHTA, CDR2 FQGNSA. Here the CDR3 reads CASSFGVSGNTEAFF. The CDR3 DNA sequence: TGTGCCAGCAGCTTTGGGGTGTCCGGCAACACTGAAGCTTTCTTT.

This clonotype has ten or more counts. This sequence joins TRBV7-2 and TRBJ1-6; D possibly corresponds to TRBD1 (5 bases). This CDR3 spans 13 amino acids. V lost 7 bases and J lost 10, with 14 bases in between. The germline CDR1 and CDR2 sequences are SGHTA and FQGNSA. This chain's CDR3 is CASTQGRGSPLHF. CDR3 nucleotides: TGTGCCAGCACCCAGGGTAGGGGCTCACCCCTCCACTTT.